The 29 T cell receptor beta chains listed next were all sequenced from one sample in a study of cytomegalovirus exposure and HLA in healthy donors. Primers: 60 Vbeta forward and 13 Jbeta reverse. This table comes from immunoSEQ multiplex PCR, and its TCRdb copy is limited to in-frame clones, with some not included. This sample has 160,000 or so clones, with about 77% found just once. Sequencing was carried out using PBMCs. These receptors were taken from a man in his 60s in good health and CMV-seronegative.

This chain connects TRBV2 to TRBJ2-5; tentative D call: TRBD1 (7 bases). The CDR3 is 16 amino acids. The V end lost 6 bases, the J end lost 4 bases, and 21 bases lay between the germline ends. The germline CDR1 and CDR2 sequences are SNHLY and FYNNEI. In DNA form, the CDR3 reads TGTGCCAGCAGGAGAGGGGTCACAGGGGAGGCAGAGACCCAGTACTTC. Translating it yields CASRRGVTGEAETQYF.

This clone was detected a few times. The chain employs TRBV27 and TRBJ2-1; maybe TRBD2 (6 bases). In germline, CDR1 is MNHEY, CDR2 SMNVEV (reference sequence). The CDR3 sequence is 16 residues long. V lost 7 bases to trimming and J lost 1 base, with 17 bases between them. The CDR3 DNA follows: TGTGCCAGCACCACTCGGTATGGGGGGTCCTACAATGAGCAGTTCTTC. It codes for CASTTRYGGSYNEQFF.

The rearrangement joins TRBV6-6 to TRBJ1-2; the match to TRBD1 covers 7 bases. Germline values: CDR1 MNHNY, CDR2 SVGAGI (reference sequence). V shed 2 bases, J shed 3 bases, and the junction held 3 bases outside the gene matches. The CDR3 contains 14 residues. The chain's CDR3 is CASSYRDSYYGYTF. The DNA for the CDR3 is TGTGCCAGCAGTTACCGGGACAGTTACTATGGCTACACCTTC.

A remark on this clone: An end of the junction differs from the germline gene, which may be a read error. The chain links TRBV7-9 to TRBJ1-2; 9 bases align to TRBD1. CDR3 length: 16 amino acids. CDR1 and CDR2 (germline): SEHNR, FQNEAQ (reference sequence). The CDR3 DNA reads as TGTGCCAGCAGCGTAGCGGGACAGGGAAGTACAAATGGCTACACCTTC. It codes for CASSVAGQGSTNGYTF.

This chain joins TRBV25-1 and TRBJ2-5; 9 nucleotides align to TRBD1. The end of the DNA fits TRBJ2-7 better, so the J call may be wrong. The CDR3 totals 15 residues. Germline V gene data show CDR1 as MGHDK and CDR2 as SYGVNS. The DNA for the CDR3 is TGTGCCAGCTCCTCCGGGCAGGACAGGGGCCACGAGCAGTACTTC. Its protein product is CASSSGQDRGHEQYF.

The chain couples TRBV5-1 to TRBJ2-5, with TRBD1 matching over 8 bases. The end of the DNA aligns better with TRBJ2-7, so the J call may be wrong. Germline V gene sequence: CDR1 SGHRS, CDR2 YFSETQ. The CDR3 is 15 amino acids. The CDR3 here is CASSLVQGEGYEQYF. CDR3 sequence (DNA): TGCGCCAGCAGCTTGGTACAGGGGGAAGGCTACGAGCAGTACTTC.

Comments on this clone: At one end, the junction sequence differs from germline, possibly due to a read error. The CDR3 loop reads CASTLDTGYGYTF. In DNA form, the CDR3 reads TGTGCCAGCACTTTAGACACTGGCTATGGCTACACCTTC. The chain carries TRBV28 and TRBJ1-2; D is undetermined. This CDR3 contains 13 residues. In germline, CDR1 is MDHEN, CDR2 SYDVKM.

The J gene is TRBJ2-7, the V gene TRBV29-1; D unresolved. Germline loops: CDR1 SQVTM, CDR2 ANQGSEA. This CDR3 is built from 11 residues. V was pared by 4 bases and J by 4 bases, with 8 bases between. The CDR3 sequence: CSVGATYEQYF. The CDR3 DNA follows: TGCAGCGTTGGGGCTACTTACGAGCAGTACTTC.

The chain couples TRBV11-2 to TRBJ2-7; 8 bases line up with TRBD2. The germline gives CDR1 SGHAT, CDR2 FQNNGV. Trimming took 5 bases from V and 9 from J; bases not matched to a gene: 12. The CDR3 totals 14 residues. In nucleotides, the CDR3 is TGTGCCAGCAGCACAGGTAGCGGGGCCCCCGGGCAGTACTTC. Its protein product is CASSTGSGAPGQYF.

The chain uses TRBV10-2 and TRBJ1-2; no clear D gene. The CDR3 spans 17 residues. In germline, CDR1 is WSHSY, CDR2 SAAADI. V lost 3 bases and J 5 bases, leaving 22 bases between the germline ends. The CDR3: CASSDGPMTTATYGYTF. The CDR3 bases are TGCGCCAGCAGTGACGGACCTATGACTACCGCTACGTATGGCTACACCTTC.

The chain employs TRBV10-3 and TRBJ2-3; a weak D match, TRBD2 (5 bases). This CDR3 is built from 13 residues. Germline lookup yields CDR1 ENHRY and CDR2 SYGVKD. V was trimmed by 10 bases and J by 4 bases, leaving 15 bases between them. The CDR3 region has the DNA TGTGCCACCGGAGGAGTAGACGCAGATACGCAGTATTTT. Translation: CATGGVDADTQYF.

To note about this clone: This specimen includes other DNA sequences encoding the same CDR3. The rearrangement joins TRBV6-5 to TRBJ2-7; TRBD1 matches at 10 bases. The CDR3 sequence is 15 residues long. From germline, CDR1 is MNHEY and CDR2 SVGAGI. The J segment lost 5 bases and the V segment lost 0 bases, leaving 4 bases of the junction unmatched. The CDR3 nucleotides read TGTGCCAGCAGTTACTCGAGGGACAGGGGACACGAGCAGTACTTC. Its translation: CASSYSRDRGHEQYF.

V and J are TRBV27 and TRBJ1-4; 8 nucleotides line up with TRBD1. The ends lost 4 bases at V and 5 bases at J; junction bases unmatched: 6. Germline loops: CDR1 MNHEY, CDR2 SMNVEV (reference sequence). The length of the CDR3 is 15 residues. The CDR3 here is CASSYLQGGNEKLFF. In nucleotides, the CDR3 is TGTGCCAGCAGTTATCTACAGGGGGGGAATGAAAAACTGTTTTTT.

This chain links TRBV29-1 with TRBJ1-1; D is ambiguous. This CDR3 has 15 amino acids. Germline V gives CDR1 SQVTM, CDR2 ANQGSEA. V gave up 0 bases and J gave up 1 base, with 12 bases separating them. DNA for the CDR3: TGCAGCGTTGAAGACGCTAGAGGGAGGAACACTGAAGCTTTCTTT. Its translation: CSVEDARGRNTEAFF.

The rearrangement links TRBV30 to TRBJ2-3; 7 bases line up with TRBD2. Unmatched junction bases numbered 4, after V lost 5 bases and J lost 2 bases. Germline assignment: CDR1 GTSNPN and CDR2 SVGIG (reference sequence). The CDR3 runs to 13 residues. This CDR3 is CAWASGYTDTQYF. The CDR3 DNA sequence: TGTGCCTGGGCTAGCGGCTACACAGATACGCAGTATTTT.

This chain connects TRBV6-6 to TRBJ2-3; TRBD1 might be the D (5 bases). V lost 7 bases and J lost 1, with 15 bases in between. This CDR3 region has 15 residues. Germline V gives CDR1 MNHNY, CDR2 SVGAGI (reference sequence). CDR3 loop: CASTLQGVGTDTQYF. CDR3 DNA sequence: TGTGCCAGCACCCTCCAGGGTGTTGGCACAGATACGCAGTATTTT.

This chain joins TRBV6-4 and TRBJ2-3, with 14 bases fitting TRBD2. Looked up from germline, CDR1 is MRHNA and CDR2 is SNTAGT. V was clipped by 7 bases and J by 6 bases; unmatched bases: 6. This CDR3 region has 15 residues. The CDR3 bases are TGTGCCAGCAATAAGACTAGCGGGAGGGCCGATACGCAGTATTTT. It specifies CASNKTSGRADTQYF.

This clone was seen just once. The chain is built from TRBV18 and TRBJ2-5; no reliable D call. The CDR3 runs to 13 residues. Germline lookup yields CDR1 KGHSH and CDR2 LQKENI. V shed 8 bases and J shed 2 bases, with 12 bases lying between them. CDR3 residues: CASRPTHQETQYF. In DNA, the CDR3 is TGTGCCAGCCGTCCGACACATCAAGAGACCCAGTACTTC.

V and J are TRBV7-8 and TRBJ2-7, with D possibly TRBD2 on 5 matching bases. CDR3 length: 15 residues. Germline-derived CDR1 and CDR2 are SGHVS and FQNEAQ. Trimming left V 1 base short and J 4 bases short, with 14 bases between. CDR3 in amino acids: CASSLGGGRGYEQYF. CDR3 in DNA: TGTGCCAGCAGCTTAGGAGGTGGGAGAGGTTACGAGCAGTACTTC.

The DNA of the CDR3 is TGCGCCAGCACTCTTTTTAGTCTGACTGAAGCTTTCTTT. Translating gives CASTLFSLTEAFF. This chain links TRBV10-2 with TRBJ1-1; D is undetermined. CDR1 and CDR2 (germline): WSHSY, SAAADI. CDR3 length equals 13 residues. Trimming removed 7 bases at V and 5 bases at J, with 14 bases between.

The chain employs TRBV2 and TRBJ1-1; TRBD1 aligns across 8 bases. After removal of 7 bases from V and 1 base from J, the junction contained 5 bases not matched to a gene. CDR1 is SNHLY and CDR2 is FYNNEI in the germline V gene. The CDR3 extends over 14 amino acids. In DNA form, the CDR3 reads TGTGCCAGCAAAGTTGGGACAGGGAACACTGAAGCTTTCTTT. Protein sequence: CASKVGTGNTEAFF.

V and J are TRBV29-1 and TRBJ2-2; 7 bases map to TRBD1. V dropped 6 bases and J dropped 0; count of bases not matched to a gene: 7. The germline V gene has CDR1 SQVTM and CDR2 ANQGSEA. The CDR3 consists of 15 residues. DNA for the CDR3: TGCAGCGTGATTCCCGGGACAGCGAACACCGGGGAGCTGTTTTTT. Its translation: CSVIPGTANTGELFF.

V and J are TRBV6-1 and TRBJ2-2, with 10 bases aligning to TRBD2. Germline V lookup: CDR1 MNHNS, CDR2 SASEGT. Losses at the gene ends were 8 bases for V and 5 bases for J; bases not matched to a gene: 5. The CDR3 consists of 14 residues. This chain's CDR3 is CASERGGRTGELFF. The CDR3 DNA sequence: TGTGCCAGCGAGCGGGGGGGGCGAACCGGGGAGCTGTTTTTT.

The chain employs TRBV6-1 and TRBJ2-1; TRBD2 matches at 10 bases. Trimming took 7 bases from V and 4 from J; bases not matched to a gene: 4. This CDR3 region has 14 residues. CDR1 MNHNS and CDR2 SASEGT come from the germline V gene. The CDR3 protein is CASKLAGLYNEQFF. The CDR3 DNA reads TGTGCCAGCAAACTAGCGGGGCTTTACAATGAGCAGTTCTTC.

This sequence joins TRBV19 and TRBJ1-2, with TRBD1 as a possible D gene (5 bases). CDR3 length: 17 amino acids. The germline CDR1 and CDR2 sequences are LNHDA and SQIVND (reference sequence). The V end lost 6 bases, the J end lost 0 bases, and 20 bases lay between the germline ends. The CDR3 protein is CASRPTPGLEANYGYTF. Here the CDR3 DNA reads TGTGCCAGTAGACCTACTCCAGGGTTGGAAGCTAACTATGGCTACACCTTC. Variable domain in full (rest from reference TRBV19 and TRBJ1-2): DGGITQSPKYLFRKEGQNVTLSCEQNLNHDAMYWYRQDPGQGLRLIYYSQIVNDFQKGDIAEGYSVSREKKESFPLTVTSAQKNPTAFYLCASRPTPGLEANYGYTFGSGTRLTVV.

This chain uses TRBV7-9 with TRBJ1-4, with D perhaps TRBD1 (5 bases). The CDR3 runs 15 residues. The V and J ends lost 5 bases and 7 bases respectively, with 17 bases between them. Per the germline V gene, CDR1 is SEHNR and CDR2 is FQNEAQ (reference sequence). The CDR3 nucleotides are TGTGCCAGCAGCCCAAGCAGGGCGGCTGGTGAAAAACTGTTTTTT. The encoded protein is CASSPSRAAGEKLFF.

The CDR3 DNA reads as TGTGCCACCAGCAGCCCAGGGAGGAACGGGCCACAGGATACGCAGTATTTT. It translates to CATSSPGRNGPQDTQYF. The chain has TRBV15 and TRBJ2-3; possible D gene TRBD2, 6 bases. Trimming shortened V by 3 bases and J by 6 bases, and 22 bases separated the two germline ends. Germline loops: CDR1 LNHNV, CDR2 YYDKDF (reference sequence). This CDR3 has 17 amino acids.

The V and J genes are TRBV6-1 and TRBJ1-1, with D possibly matching TRBD1 (5 bases). V shed 3 bases and J shed 5 bases, with 10 bases lying between them. This CDR3 has 13 residues. Per germline, CDR1 MNHNS and CDR2 SASEGT. Here the CDR3 DNA reads TGTGCCAGCAGTGACAGGGTCGAGACTGAAGCTTTCTTT. This gives the protein CASSDRVETEAFF.

The chain recombines TRBV18 with TRBJ1-1, with D perhaps TRBD1 (5 bases). This CDR3 has 14 residues. The germline gives CDR1 KGHSH, CDR2 LQKENI. V was shortened by 2 bases and J by 4 bases, with 11 bases between the two germline ends. This CDR3 reads CASSPSQGGTEAFF. Written as DNA, the CDR3 is TGTGCCAGCTCACCAAGTCAGGGAGGCACTGAAGCTTTCTTT.